This TCR beta chain stems from a study of CD8 T cells in ankylosing spondylitis. Notes on the study in general: In the blood and synovial fluid of reactive arthritis, some motif variants had been previously reported.

V shed 4 bases and J 4 bases; nucleotides not matched to a gene: 5. The germline CDR1 and CDR2 sequences are SGHNT and YYREEE (reference sequence). This CDR3 has 14 residues. Regarding this clonotype: Its target is not known.

Libraries of TCR beta came from quantitative 5'-RACE with molecular barcodes. TCRdb called the 5' RACE reads again in MiXCR, with one record for every CDR3 protein. Among about 64,000 distinct CDR3 sequences listed, 6% to 8% were seen once. The chain carries TRBV5-4 and TRBJ2-7; 10 nucleotides align to TRBD2. Sequenced material: synovial fluid, either unsorted or a sorted T cell fraction (not recorded which). This TCR was recovered from a male donor with ankylosing spondylitis. The CDR3 region is CASSLKREGYEQYF. The CDR3 DNA is TGTGCCAGCAGCCTGAAGCGGGAGGGTTACGAGCAGTACTTC.